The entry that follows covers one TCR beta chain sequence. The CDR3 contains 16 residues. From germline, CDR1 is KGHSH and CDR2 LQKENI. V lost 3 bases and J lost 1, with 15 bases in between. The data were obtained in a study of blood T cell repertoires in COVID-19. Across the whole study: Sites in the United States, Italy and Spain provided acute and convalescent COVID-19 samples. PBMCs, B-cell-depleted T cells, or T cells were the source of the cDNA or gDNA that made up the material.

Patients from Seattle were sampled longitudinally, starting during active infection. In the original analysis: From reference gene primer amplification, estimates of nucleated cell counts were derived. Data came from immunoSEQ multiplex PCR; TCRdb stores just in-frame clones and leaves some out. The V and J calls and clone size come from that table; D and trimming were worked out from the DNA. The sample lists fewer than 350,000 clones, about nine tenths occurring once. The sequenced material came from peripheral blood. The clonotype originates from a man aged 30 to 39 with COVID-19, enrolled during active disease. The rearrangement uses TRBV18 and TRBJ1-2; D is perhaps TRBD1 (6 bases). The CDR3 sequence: CASSPQDSRINYGYTF. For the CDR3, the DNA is TGTGCCAGCTCACCCCAGGACAGCAGGATTAACTATGGCTACACCTTC. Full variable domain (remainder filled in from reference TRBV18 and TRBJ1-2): NAGVMQNPRHLVRRRGQEARLRCSPMKGHSHVYWYRQLPEEGLKFMVYLQKENIIDESGMPKERFSAEFPKEGPSILRIQQVVRGDSAAYFCASSPQDSRINYGYTFGSGTRLTVV.